One and the same sample provided the 23 T cell receptor beta chains below, sequenced in a study of blood T cell repertoires in COVID-19. TCRdb's table, derived via immunoSEQ multiplex PCR, lists solely in-frame clones and lacks some. The sample includes over 250,000 clones, about 88% of them seen just once. The sample taken for sequencing was PBMCs or T cells enriched from blood (not recorded which). The receptors were gathered from a woman aged 55-69 years in a cohort exposed to, infected with or recovered from COVID-19 (not recorded which).

This chain uses TRBV28 with TRBJ2-3; the match to TRBD1 covers 7 bases. Germline V lookup: CDR1 MDHEN, CDR2 SYDVKM. This CDR3 region has 14 residues. Unmatched junction bases numbered 5, after V lost 6 bases and J lost 2 bases. The CDR3 reads CASRDRAVTDTQYF. The CDR3, as DNA: TGTGCCAGCAGAGACAGGGCCGTCACAGATACGCAGTATTTT.

V is TRBV6-2 or TRBV6-3 and J is TRBJ2-5; 12 bases line up with TRBD2. The V gene's germline CDR1 is MNHEY and CDR2 SVGEGT. The CDR3 totals 15 residues. V was clipped by 2 bases and J by 4 bases; unmatched bases: 2. This chain's CDR3 is CASSYGLAGLETQYF. DNA of the CDR3: TGTGCCAGCAGTTACGGACTAGCGGGATTAGAGACCCAGTACTTC.

The J gene is TRBJ1-5, the V gene TRBV28, with TRBD1 as a possible D gene (6 bases). The V gene's germline CDR1 is MDHEN and CDR2 SYDVKM. The V end was cut by 7 bases, the J end by 0 bases, with 22 bases between. This CDR3 is built from 18 residues. This chain's CDR3 is CASTPGTGRYDSNQPQHF. In DNA, the CDR3 is TGTGCCAGCACTCCTGGAACAGGGCGTTATGATAGCAATCAGCCCCAGCATTTT.

The chain carries TRBV4-3 and TRBJ1-1; D not resolved. This CDR3 is 15 amino acids long. V lost 0 bases to trimming and J lost 5 bases, with 13 bases between them. Germline loops: CDR1 LGHNA, CDR2 YSLEER. In nucleotides, the CDR3 is TGCGCCAGCAGCCAAGAAGGTTGGGGAGATACTGAAGCTTTCTTT. This translates into CASSQEGWGDTEAFF.

For the CDR3, the DNA is TGTGCCAGCAGCCTACTCCAAGAGACCCAGTACTTC. Translating gives CASSLLQETQYF. This chain joins TRBV14 and TRBJ2-5; no definite D call. This CDR3 spans 12 amino acids. Deletions cut 4 bases from V and 1 base from J, with 4 bases between. Germline lookup yields CDR1 SGHDN and CDR2 FVKESK.

V gene TRBV6-5 combines with J gene TRBJ1-2, with 11 positions matching TRBD1. Germline loops: CDR1 MNHEY, CDR2 SVGAGI. With V trimmed by 6 bases and J by 5 bases, 8 bases remained unmatched. The CDR3 is 15 residues long. The CDR3 sequence is CASSSGTGGVYGYTF. The CDR3, as DNA: TGTGCCAGCAGCTCCGGGACAGGGGGGGTGTATGGCTACACCTTC.

Details on this clone: Other DNA sequences in this sample translate to the same CDR3. V and J are TRBV28 and TRBJ2-1, with D possibly matching TRBD1 (6 bases). With 6 bases removed from V and 2 bases from J, the gap between germline ends came to 11 bases. Germline lookup yields CDR1 MDHEN and CDR2 SYDVKM. The CDR3 covers 14 residues. In DNA form, the CDR3 reads TGTGCCAGCAGGTACAGGGCAACCTACAATGAGCAGTTCTTC. This sequence encodes CASRYRATYNEQFF.

The chain joins TRBV10-1 to TRBJ1-5; perhaps TRBD1 as D (5 bases). V gave up 6 bases and J gave up 9 bases, with 12 bases separating them. Germline V gene lookup returns CDR1 WNHNN and CDR2 SYGVQD (reference sequence). The CDR3 covers 12 residues. The CDR3 DNA is TGCGCCAGCAGCGGGGGGGAACGGCCCCAGCATTTT. This gives the protein CASSGGERPQHF.

V gene TRBV19 combines with J gene TRBJ1-1; TRBD1 matches at 8 bases. The germline V gene has CDR1 LNHDA and CDR2 SQIVND (reference sequence). The length of the CDR3 is 15 residues. The junction had 11 bases not matched to a gene; V was cut back by 9 bases and J by 2 bases. Written as DNA, the CDR3 is TGTGCCAGCCTCGACCACGGACAGGGTAACACTGAAGCTTTCTTT. It is translated as CASLDHGQGNTEAFF.

This chain connects TRBV2 to TRBJ2-7, with D perhaps matching TRBD2 (6 bases). Germline V gene lookup returns CDR1 SNHLY and CDR2 FYNNEI. CDR3 length: 16 amino acids. Trimming removed 6 bases at V and 3 bases at J, with 21 bases between. CDR3 protein: CASSISGAKQIYEQYF. In DNA, the CDR3 is TGTGCCAGCAGCATCTCGGGAGCCAAGCAAATCTACGAGCAGTACTTC.

A few counts support this clone. This sequence joins TRBV28 and TRBJ1-6, with D possibly TRBD1 on 5 matching bases. This CDR3 region has 15 residues. Trimming took off 2 bases at V and 8 bases at J, with 13 bases between the two ends. Germline V lookup: CDR1 MDHEN, CDR2 SYDVKM. The CDR3 sequence: CASSLGGIRDSPLHF. CDR3 bases: TGTGCCAGCAGTTTAGGAGGGATCAGGGATTCACCCCTCCACTTT.

The J gene is TRBJ1-5, the V gene TRBV28; a possible D gene is TRBD1 (5 bases). CDR3 length: 13 residues. CDR1 is MDHEN and CDR2 is SYDVKM in the germline V gene. CDR3 loop: CAGTPGGNQPQHF. DNA of the CDR3: TGTGCTGGGACTCCTGGGGGCAATCAGCCCCAGCATTTT.

Notes on this clone: Sequence at one end of the junction differs from germline and may be a read error. The V call is TRBV7-7, the J call TRBJ2-1, with TRBD2 matching 7 bases. This CDR3 region has 14 residues. Germline CDR1 SSHAT, CDR2 FNYEAQ (reference sequence). CDR3 region: CASTPFTGGNEQFF. The CDR3 coding sequence is TGTGCTAGCACCCCTTTTACGGGGGGTAATGAGCAGTTCTTC.

The rearrangement links TRBV27 to TRBJ1-4; 8 bases align to TRBD1. The CDR3 is 15 amino acids. The V and J ends lost 6 bases and 8 bases, in that order; junction bases with no gene match: 11. Germline CDR1 reads MNHEY; CDR2 reads SMNVEV (reference sequence). The CDR3 DNA reads as TGTGCCAGCAGACCCGGACAGGGTGGGTGGGAAAAACTGTTTTTT. Its protein product is CASRPGQGGWEKLFF.

This clone was observed once. The chain recombines TRBV4-2 with TRBJ1-5; no clear D. There are 17 residues in the CDR3. The germline V gene has CDR1 LGHNA and CDR2 YNFKEQ. Trimming took off 2 bases at V and 7 bases at J, with 21 bases between the two ends. CDR3 DNA: TGTGCCAGCAGCCAAAAAATGAGACCGGGAGGGCTACAGCCCCAGCATTTT. It encodes CASSQKMRPGGLQPQHF.

The chain recombines TRBV30 with TRBJ2-7; 7 bases are shared with TRBD2. Germline V gene sequence: CDR1 GTSNPN, CDR2 SVGIG (reference sequence). V shed 3 bases and J 2 bases; nucleotides not matched to a gene: 4. The CDR3 spans 13 residues. CDR3 sequence (DNA): TGTGCCTGGAGGCCTAGCGGCCCCTACGAGCAGTACTTC. Its protein is CAWRPSGPYEQYF.

The genes are TRBV7-8 and TRBJ2-7, with 12 bases that match TRBD2. Trimming at V came to 5 bases and at J to 0 bases, leaving 2 bases not matched to a gene. CDR1 and CDR2 from the germline V gene are SGHVS and FQNEAQ. This CDR3 has 15 amino acids. The CDR3 protein is CASSRTSGNSYEQYF. CDR3 nucleotides: TGTGCCAGCAGCCGGACTAGCGGGAACTCCTACGAGCAGTACTTC. Complete variable domain (other parts from reference TRBV7-8 and TRBJ2-7): GAGVSQSPRYKVAKRGQDVALRCDPISGHVSLFWYQQALGQGPEFLTYFQNEAQLDKSGLPSDRFFAERPEGSVSTLKIQRTQQEDSAVYLCASSRTSGNSYEQYFGPGTRLTVT.

The chain joins TRBV28 to TRBJ2-7, with D perhaps matching TRBD2 (6 bases). Trimming stripped 7 bases from V and 3 bases from J, with 19 bases between. The CDR3 spans 15 residues. Per germline, CDR1 MDHEN and CDR2 SYDVKM. CDR3 region: CASTRGASANYEQYF. Here the CDR3 DNA reads TGTGCCAGCACCCGCGGGGCTAGCGCTAACTACGAGCAGTACTTC.

The chain joins TRBV7-2 to TRBJ1-5, with D possibly matching TRBD1 (6 bases). V was pared by 1 base and J by 6 bases, with 13 bases between. The germline gives CDR1 SGHTA, CDR2 FQGNSA. The CDR3 has 15 residues. The CDR3, as DNA: TGTGCCAGCAGCTTAGAGGCGGGGGGCGGTCAGCCCCAGCATTTT. Protein sequence: CASSLEAGGGQPQHF.

This chain uses TRBV4-2 with TRBJ2-5; TRBD2 agrees at 12 bases. CDR3 length equals 18 residues. Germline assignment: CDR1 LGHNA and CDR2 YNFKEQ. Trimming took 6 bases from V and 2 from J; bases not matched to a gene: 13. CDR3 DNA sequence: TGTGCCAGCAGTCGTGTTGGACTAGCGGGAAACCTTCAAGAGACCCAGTACTTC. It codes for CASSRVGLAGNLQETQYF.

The CDR3: CASSADGDRGEKLFF. CDR3 bases: TGTGCCAGCAGCGCTGACGGGGACAGGGGAGAAAAACTGTTTTTT. The chain links TRBV7-9 to TRBJ1-4; 10 nucleotides align to TRBD1. The CDR3 has 15 residues. Germline CDR1 SEHNR, CDR2 FQNEAQ (reference sequence). Trimming at V came to 5 bases and at J to 8 bases, leaving 8 bases not matched to a gene.

J is TRBJ1-5 and V is TRBV28; TRBD1 aligns across 9 bases. The CDR3 contains 15 residues. The J segment lost 4 bases and the V segment lost 7 bases, leaving 8 bases of the junction unmatched. CDR1 is MDHEN, CDR2 SYDVKM, per germline. The CDR3 nucleotides read TGTGCCAGCACCATAAGTGGGACAGGGAATCAGCCCCAGCATTTT. This translates into CASTISGTGNQPQHF.

This rearrangement joins TRBV4-2 to TRBJ1-4; tentatively, D is TRBD1 (6 bases). V was clipped by 0 bases and J by 7 bases, with 15 bases between them. Germline loops: CDR1 LGHNA, CDR2 YNFKEQ. This CDR3 comprises 16 residues. The CDR3 bases are TGTGCCAGCAGCCAAGATCTGGGGGCGCAGGGTGAAAAACTGTTTTTT. Protein product: CASSQDLGAQGEKLFF.